This T cell receptor beta chain was sequenced during a study of cytomegalovirus exposure and HLA in healthy donors. Study details: Previous work identified roughly 120 million unique TCR beta sequences from some 170 million T cells. Points from the study as a whole: Associated with cytomegalovirus, according to the listing, were 150 to 200 TCR beta chains. TCR beta chain V- and J-gene trimming was linked, in a later analysis, to a missense variant in DCLRE1C.

This CDR3 has 13 amino acids. CDR1 is SGDLS and CDR2 is YYNGEE in the germline V gene. The V end was cut by 3 bases, the J end by 0 bases, with 7 bases between. In the case of this clone: Antigen: not known.

The PCR employed 60 Vbeta primers together with 13 Jbeta primers. Some clones are missing from TCRdb's copy, which holds only in-frame ones; the method was immunoSEQ multiplex PCR. The sample lists tens of thousands of clones; under 70% were seen once. V gene TRBV9 combines with J gene TRBJ2-7; a weak D match, TRBD1 (5 bases). What was sequenced was PBMCs. This clonotype originated in a woman aged 45 to 65 in good health and CMV-seropositive. CDR3 coding DNA: TGTGCCAGCAGCGACAGGCCCTCCTACGAGCAGTACTTC. This translates into CASSDRPSYEQYF.